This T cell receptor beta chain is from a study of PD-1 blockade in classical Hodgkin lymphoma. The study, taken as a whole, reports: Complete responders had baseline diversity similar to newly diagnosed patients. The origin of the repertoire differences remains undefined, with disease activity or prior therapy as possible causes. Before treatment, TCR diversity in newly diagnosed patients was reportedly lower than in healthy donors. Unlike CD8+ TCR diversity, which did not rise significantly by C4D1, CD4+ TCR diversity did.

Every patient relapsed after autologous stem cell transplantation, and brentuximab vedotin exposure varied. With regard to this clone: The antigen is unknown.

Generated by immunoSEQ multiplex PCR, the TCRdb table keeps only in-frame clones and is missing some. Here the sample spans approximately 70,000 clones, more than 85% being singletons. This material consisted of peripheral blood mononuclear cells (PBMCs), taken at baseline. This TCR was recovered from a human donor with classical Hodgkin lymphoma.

The CDR3 DNA reads TGTGCCAGCAGCTTGGAATGGTCTGGGGCCAACGTCCTGACTTTC. Residues: CASSLEWSGANVLTF. The V call is TRBV5-5, the J call TRBJ2-6; D remains unclear. The CDR3 consists of 15 residues. V dropped 0 bases and J dropped 1 base, with 5 bases sitting between them. CDR1 is SGHKS and CDR2 is YYEKEE in the germline V gene (reference sequence). Complete variable domain (other parts from reference TRBV5-5 and TRBJ2-6): DAGVTQSPTHLIKTRGQQVTLRCSPISGHKSVSWYQQVLGQGPQFIFQYYEKEERGRGNFPDRFSARQFPNYSSELNVNALLLGDSALYLCASSLEWSGANVLTFGAGSRLTVL.